This T cell receptor (beta chain) emerged from a study of cytomegalovirus exposure and HLA in healthy donors. Broader study findings: Highly shared sequence variants in one cluster were likely a sequencing artifact.

The PCR employed 60 Vbeta primers together with 13 Jbeta primers. Only in-frame clones appear in the TCRdb table, and some are missing; sequencing was by immunoSEQ multiplex PCR. Of 150,000 or so clones in the sample, roughly 80% were seen once. On this clone: Its antigen is not identified.

These donors counted as nominally healthy when sampled, but unrecorded immune exposures were likely. Germline-derived CDR1 and CDR2 are LGHNA and YSLEER. Trimming removed 3 bases from V and 2 bases from J, with 11 bases in between. The CDR3 is 15 residues long. This clonotype was sampled from a male donor in good health and CMV-seronegative. V is TRBV4-3 and J is TRBJ2-4; D remains unclear. Material: PBMCs. As DNA, the CDR3 is TGCGCCAGCAGCCACACCCGGGTAACCAAAAACATTCAGTACTTC. Protein: CASSHTRVTKNIQYF.